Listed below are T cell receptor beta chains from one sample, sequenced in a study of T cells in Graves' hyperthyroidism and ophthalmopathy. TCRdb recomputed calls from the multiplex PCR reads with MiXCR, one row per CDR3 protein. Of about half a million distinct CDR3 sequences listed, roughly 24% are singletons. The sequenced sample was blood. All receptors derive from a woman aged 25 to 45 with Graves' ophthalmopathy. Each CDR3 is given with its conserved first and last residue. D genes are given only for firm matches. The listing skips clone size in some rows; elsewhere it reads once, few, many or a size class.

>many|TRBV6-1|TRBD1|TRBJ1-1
TGTGCCAGCAGCACAACAGGGGCTGAGTTGAGCACTGAAGCTTTCTTT
CASSTTGAELSTEAFF
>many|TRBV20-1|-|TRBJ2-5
TGCAGTGGGACCCCTAGATTGTACATCCCCTTGCAAGAGACCCAGTACTTC
CSGTPRLYIPLQETQYF
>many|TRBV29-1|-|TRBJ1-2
TGCAGCGTCGCCCTAGACAGGCCCTCCGGCTACACCTTC
CSVALDRPSGYTF
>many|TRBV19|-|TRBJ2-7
TGTGCCAGTAGTATTCCGAGGACGGACTACGAGCAGTACTTC
CASSIPRTDYEQYF
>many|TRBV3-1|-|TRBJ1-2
TGTGCCAGCACCTTAAACGAAAATACTAACTATGGCTACACCTTC
CASTLNENTNYGYTF
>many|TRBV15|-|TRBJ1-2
TGTGCCACCAGCAGAGATTCCGGCTCCTACGGCTACACCTTC
CATSRDSGSYGYTF
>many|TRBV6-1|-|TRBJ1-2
TGTGCCAGCAGCCCCCAGACAGCCGTGGGGTATGGCTACACCTTC
CASSPQTAVGYGYTF
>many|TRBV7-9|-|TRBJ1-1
TGTGCCAGCAGGACCAACTCCAGGGGTCCACCCCATTATACCCGCTGGTACACTGAAGCTTTCTTT
CASRTNSRGPPHYTRWYTEAFF
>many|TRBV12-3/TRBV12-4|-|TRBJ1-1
TGTGCCAGCAGTTTAGTGAAGGTCACTGAAGCTTTCTTT
CASSLVKVTEAFF
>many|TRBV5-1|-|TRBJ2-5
TGCGCCAGCAGCTTCCCGATCAGAGCGCAGACCCAGTACTTC
CASSFPIRAQTQYF
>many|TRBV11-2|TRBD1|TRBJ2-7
TGTGCCAGCAGCTTAATAACCCGAAGACAGGGGACCTACGAGCAGTACTTC
CASSLITRRQGTYEQYF
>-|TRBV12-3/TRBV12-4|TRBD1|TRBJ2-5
TGTGCCAGCAGTTTGAGGGGGCCCCAAGAGACCCAGTACTTC
CASSLRGPQETQYF
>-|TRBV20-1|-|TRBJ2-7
TGCAGTGCGCGCCCGACCTGGGAGTCCTACGAGCAGTACTTC
CSARPTWESYEQYF
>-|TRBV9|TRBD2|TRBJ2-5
TGTGCCAGCAGCGGCGGGGGGGCCGCTGAGACCCAGTACTTC
CASSGGGAAETQYF
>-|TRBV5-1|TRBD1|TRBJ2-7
TGCGCCAGCGCCCCCCCCGGGACAGGACACTACGAGCAGTACTTC
CASAPPGTGHYEQYF
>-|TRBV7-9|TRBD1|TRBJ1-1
TGTGCCAGCAGCGATTGGACAGGGACTGAAGCTTTCTTT
CASSDWTGTEAFF
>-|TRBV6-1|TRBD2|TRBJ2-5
TGTGCCAGCAGCAACAGACTAGCGGGAGACCAAGAGACCCAGTACTTC
CASSNRLAGDQETQYF
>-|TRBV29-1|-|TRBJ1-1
TGCAGCGTACTGACCGGGGGCGGGGGACTGAACACTGAAGCTTTCTTT
CSVLTGGGGLNTEAFF
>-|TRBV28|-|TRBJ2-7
TGTGCCAGCAGAGAGCGGATGAGCTCCTACGAGCAGTACTTC
CASRERMSSYEQYF
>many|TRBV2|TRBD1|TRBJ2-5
TGTGCCAGCAGGGGGACAGGGGGCGTAGAGACCCAGTACTTC
CASRGTGGVETQYF
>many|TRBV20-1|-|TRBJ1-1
TGCAGTGCCCCAAGCAACACTGAAGCTTTCTTT
CSAPSNTEAFF
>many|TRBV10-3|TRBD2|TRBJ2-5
TGTGCCATCAGCGTAAGCGGGGCTCTCCAAGAGACCCAGTACTTC
CAISVSGALQETQYF
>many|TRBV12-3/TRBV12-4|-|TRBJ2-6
TGTGCCAGCAGAGAGACAGGGAGGGGGTCTGGGGCCAACGTCCTGACTTTC
CASRETGRGSGANVLTF
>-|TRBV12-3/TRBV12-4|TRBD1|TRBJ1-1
TGTGCCAGCGTAACAGGGGTAGGGACTGAAGCTTTCTTT
CASVTGVGTEAFF
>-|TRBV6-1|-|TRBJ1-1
TGTGCCAGCAGTGAAGCCGGGCAACAGGGAAGCGCTGAAGCTTTCTTT
CASSEAGQQGSAEAFF
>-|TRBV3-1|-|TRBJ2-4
TGTGCCAGCAGCCACCTCGGGACGGTGATAGCCAAAAACATTCAGTACTTC
CASSHLGTVIAKNIQYF
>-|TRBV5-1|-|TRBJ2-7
TGCGCCAGCAGCTTGGTCGGGGGAGGTGGGGTCGAGCAGTACTTC
CASSLVGGGGVEQYF
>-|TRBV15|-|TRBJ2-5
TGTGCCACCAGCAGCTTACTCGCAGGGCAAGAGACCCAGTACTTC
CATSSLLAGQETQYF